These 15 T cell receptor beta chains were sequenced from one sample in a study of blood T cell repertoires in COVID-19. The repertoire was sequenced with immunoSEQ multiplex PCR; TCRdb's copy has only in-frame clones and lacks some. The sample lists some 120,000 clones; 81% were seen once. The sequenced sample consisted of peripheral blood. These receptors were obtained from a man aged 30-40 years with COVID-19, enrolled during active disease.

V gene TRBV6-2 or TRBV6-3 combines with J gene TRBJ1-5, with 7 bases matching TRBD1. V shed 5 bases, J shed 5 bases, and the junction held 0 bases outside the gene matches. The CDR3 has 12 amino acids. The germline gives CDR1 MNHEY, CDR2 SVGEGT. Here the CDR3 reads CASSGTDQPQHF. The DNA of the CDR3 is TGTGCCAGCAGTGGGACAGATCAGCCCCAGCATTTT.

The chain links TRBV28 to TRBJ2-7; TRBD1 matches 7 bases. With V trimmed by 6 bases and J by 3 bases, 8 bases remained unmatched. The CDR3 consists of 14 residues. Germline CDR1 reads MDHEN; CDR2 reads SYDVKM. The DNA of the CDR3 is TGTGCCAGCAGCACGACGTACAGGGGCTACGAGCAGTACTTC. Translating gives CASSTTYRGYEQYF.

This clone has just a few counts. The V and J genes are TRBV5-6 and TRBJ2-7; no firm D call. The germline V gene encodes CDR1 SGHDT and CDR2 YYEEEE. V shed 3 bases and J shed 4 bases, with 14 bases lying between them. This CDR3 spans 14 amino acids. CDR3 DNA: TGTGCCAGCAGCTCAATGGAGATTAATTACGAGCAGTACTTC. This translates into CASSSMEINYEQYF.

V and J are TRBV28 and TRBJ1-1; a weak D match, TRBD1 (5 bases). CDR3 length: 14 residues. Per germline, CDR1 MDHEN and CDR2 SYDVKM. Trimming left V 7 bases short and J 1 base short, with 13 bases between. CDR3 coding DNA: TGTGCCAGCACCCTGACCGGGGGGAACACTGAAGCTTTCTTT. As protein: CASTLTGGNTEAFF.

The genes are TRBV28 and TRBJ2-7; D uncertain. The V gene's germline CDR1 is MDHEN and CDR2 SYDVKM. V lost 6 bases, J lost 2 bases, and 2 bases lay in between. The CDR3 extends over 10 amino acids. CDR3 DNA sequence: TGTGCCAGCAGCACCTACGAGCAGTACTTC. Amino acid sequence: CASSTYEQYF.

The gene calls are TRBV24-1 and TRBJ1-2; tentative D call: TRBD1 (5 bases). This CDR3 is 11 amino acids long. Germline assignment: CDR1 KGHDR and CDR2 SFDVKD. Trimming took off 2 bases at V and 8 bases at J, with 5 bases between the two ends. CDR3 coding DNA: TGTGCCACCAGTGATTACAGGGGCTACACCTTC. Its protein product is CATSDYRGYTF.

This clone turned up a few times. This chain connects TRBV5-1 to TRBJ2-7; a possible D gene is TRBD1 (5 bases). The V and J ends lost 7 bases and 3 bases respectively, with 17 bases between them. Germline CDR1 SGHRS, CDR2 YFSETQ. This CDR3 comprises 14 residues. This chain's CDR3 is CASGQGRADYEQYF. CDR3 coding DNA: TGCGCCAGCGGCCAGGGCAGAGCCGACTACGAGCAGTACTTC.

The chain combines TRBV29-1 with TRBJ2-1, with D possibly TRBD1 on 5 matching bases. The CDR3 totals 14 residues. V was pared by 4 bases and J by 0 bases, with 10 bases between. The germline V gene encodes CDR1 SQVTM and CDR2 ANQGSEA. The CDR3, as DNA: TGCAGCGTTGCTCGGACAAGCTCCTACAATGAGCAGTTCTTC. Its translation: CSVARTSSYNEQFF.

This rearrangement joins TRBV28 to TRBJ1-6, with TRBD1 matching 7 bases. Unmatched junction bases numbered 8, after V lost 6 bases and J lost 3 bases. CDR3 size: 16 residues. Per germline, CDR1 MDHEN and CDR2 SYDVKM. CDR3 DNA sequence: TGTGCCAGCAGCGCCCCCCGGGACAGCTATAATTCACCCCTCCACTTT. Translating it yields CASSAPRDSYNSPLHF.

The chain is built from TRBV15 and TRBJ2-5, with TRBD2 identical over 13 bases. After removal of 3 bases from V and 5 bases from J, the junction contained 6 bases not matched to a gene. The CDR3 has 16 residues. Germline CDR1 reads LNHNV; CDR2 reads YYDKDF (reference sequence). The CDR3 sequence: CATSRPSLAGGETQYF. DNA of the CDR3: TGTGCCACCAGCAGGCCTTCACTAGCGGGAGGGGAGACCCAGTACTTC.

The rearrangement joins TRBV19 to TRBJ1-6, with 7 positions matching TRBD1. There are 14 residues in the CDR3. With V trimmed by 6 bases and J by 7 bases, 6 bases remained unmatched. CDR1 is LNHDA, CDR2 SQIVND, per germline (reference sequence). Here the CDR3 reads CASRTTGANSPLHF. For the CDR3, the DNA is TGTGCCAGTAGAACCACAGGGGCGAATTCACCCCTCCACTTT.

The CDR3 loop is CASSLIASGRSGDIQYF. In nucleotides, the CDR3 is TGTGCCAGCAGTTTAATCGCTAGCGGGAGATCTGGGGACATTCAGTACTTC. The chain combines TRBV27 with TRBJ2-4, with TRBD2 identical over 10 bases. V lost 2 bases to trimming and J lost 8 bases; unmatched junction nucleotides: 12. Germline-derived CDR1 and CDR2 are MNHEY and SMNVEV (reference sequence). The CDR3 spans 17 residues.

The CDR3 DNA follows: TGTGCCAGCAGCTTAGGGGGACTAGCGGGAGGCCAGCAGTACTTC. It encodes CASSLGGLAGGQQYF. V is TRBV7-6 and J is TRBJ2-7; TRBD2 matches at 15 bases. With V trimmed by 1 base and J by 8 bases, 3 bases remained unmatched. The CDR3 has 15 amino acids. Looked up from germline, CDR1 is SGHVS and CDR2 is FNYEAQ.

The V call is TRBV27, the J call TRBJ2-7, with 9 positions matching TRBD2. From germline, CDR1 is MNHEY and CDR2 SMNVEV (reference sequence). V shed 5 bases, J shed 4 bases, and the junction held 9 bases outside the gene matches. The CDR3 runs 15 residues. The CDR3 DNA is TGTGCCAGCAGTCCTCGCCTGGGACTAGCTTACGAGCAGTACTTC. Amino acids: CASSPRLGLAYEQYF.

This clone has just a few counts. The rearrangement joins TRBV7-9 to TRBJ1-5; TRBD1 is a possible D gene (5 bases). CDR1 is SEHNR and CDR2 is FQNEAQ in the germline V gene (reference sequence). CDR3 length: 14 amino acids. Trimming shortened V by 2 bases and J by 3 bases, and 8 bases separated the two germline ends. The CDR3 DNA sequence: TGTGCCAGCAGCTTACAGGGCTTCAATCAGCCCCAGCATTTT. Its protein product is CASSLQGFNQPQHF.